The 21 T cell receptor beta chains below all came from one sample that was sequenced in a study of molecular identifiers for immune sequencing clone quantification. Using its own MiXCR run on the PCR reads, TCRdb lists one record per CDR3 protein. The sample yields about 640,000 distinct CDR3 sequences, 20% seen once. The sequenced sample consisted of naive CD8+ T cells from blood, with Jurkat cell RNA spiked in. Subset of the sample: FACS-sorted CD8+CD4-CCR7+CD45RA+ naive T cells. These receptors all stem from a human donor in good health. Some libraries in this study had Jurkat cell RNA spiked in.

A remark on this clonotype: The junction does not match germline at one end; this may be a read error. J is TRBJ1-2 and V is TRBV12-3 or TRBV12-4; D is ambiguous. The CDR3 loop spans 13 amino acids. This CDR3 reads CASGFAQLNGYTF. CDR3 in DNA: TGTGCCAGCGGTTTTGCTCAGCTCAATGGCTACACCTTC.

This clonotype was seen only a few times. The chain employs TRBV28 and TRBJ2-2; maybe TRBD1 (6 bases). V shed 8 bases and J shed 6 bases, with 19 bases lying between them. This CDR3 contains 15 residues. The V gene's germline CDR1 is MDHEN and CDR2 SYDVKM. This CDR3 is CASGQRGHGAGELFF. The CDR3, as DNA: TGTGCCAGCGGACAGAGGGGACACGGCGCCGGGGAGCTGTTTTTT.

Many counts were recorded for this clonotype. V gene TRBV7-9 combines with J gene TRBJ1-1; D may be TRBD1 (5 bases). The CDR3 covers 14 residues. Germline assignment: CDR1 SEHNR and CDR2 FQNEAQ (reference sequence). Trimming stripped 4 bases from V and 8 bases from J, with 17 bases between. The CDR3 bases are TGTGCCAGCAGCTCAACTCTCAGCCGGGGGGAAGCTTTCTTT. This codes for CASSSTLSRGEAFF.

Points on this clonotype: One end of the junction is discordant with germline, which a read error may explain. The rearrangement links TRBV6-5 to TRBJ2-1; a weak D match, TRBD2 (5 bases). CDR3 length: 15 residues. Germline V CDR1 and CDR2: MNHEY, SVGAGI. The CDR3 loop reads CASREGPSEYSEQFF. CDR3 DNA sequence: TGTGCCAGCAGAGAGGGCCCGTCCGAGTACAGTGAGCAGTTCTTC.

In its sample, this clonotype was seen many times. V is TRBV28 and J is TRBJ2-7; D is unclear. Trimming took 4 bases from V and 3 from J, leaving 13 bases between them. Germline values: CDR1 MDHEN, CDR2 SYDVKM. This CDR3 comprises 14 residues. CDR3 nucleotides: TGTGCCAGCAGTTCAAGGGCGGCGGTCTACGAGCAGTACTTC. Protein product: CASSSRAAVYEQYF.

The genes are TRBV9 and TRBJ2-6; maybe TRBD2 (5 bases). V lost 5 bases and J 0 bases, leaving 9 bases between the germline ends. This CDR3 has 15 amino acids. The germline V gene encodes CDR1 SGDLS and CDR2 YYNGEE. CDR3: CASSEGSSGANVLTF. CDR3 nucleotide sequence: TGTGCCAGCAGTGAAGGGAGCTCTGGGGCCAACGTCCTGACTTTC.

This clonotype was picked up many times. J is TRBJ2-7 and V is TRBV7-6, with D maybe TRBD2 (5 bases). This CDR3 has 15 amino acids. Trimming took off 5 bases at V and 5 bases at J, with 19 bases between the two ends. Germline CDR1 reads SGHVS; CDR2 reads FNYEAQ. This CDR3 reads CASSPAPSTIHEQYF. CDR3 in DNA: TGTGCCAGCAGCCCAGCACCCTCGACTATCCACGAGCAGTACTTC.

About this clonotype: A much larger clone lies one base from this, so it may be a read error. The chain uses TRBV29-1 and TRBJ2-1; 10 positions match TRBD1. CDR3 length equals 12 residues. Germline CDR1 reads SQVTM; CDR2 reads ANQGSEA. The junction had 5 bases not matched to a gene; V was cut back by 6 bases and J by 9 bases. The CDR3 spells CSVATGGREQFF. The CDR3 nucleotides are TGCAGCGTGGCGACAGGGGGCCGTGAGCAGTTCTTC.

CDR3 region: CASSYGAEGGYEQYF. The CDR3 DNA is TGTGCCAGCAGTTACGGAGCGGAGGGGGGCTACGAGCAGTACTTC. The chain couples TRBV6-2 or TRBV6-3 to TRBJ2-7, with D perhaps TRBD1 or TRBD2 (6 bases each). V was pared by 2 bases and J by 3 bases, with 14 bases between. The CDR3 covers 15 residues. Germline V gives CDR1 MNHEY, CDR2 SVGEGT.

This clonotype was observed many times. The V and J genes are TRBV27 and TRBJ1-1; D is perhaps TRBD1 (6 bases). Trimming removed 6 bases at V and 4 bases at J, with 12 bases between. Germline values: CDR1 MNHEY, CDR2 SMNVEV (reference sequence). The CDR3 covers 13 residues. CDR3 loop: CASSPGQSTEAFF. The CDR3 coding sequence is TGTGCCAGCAGCCCCGGACAGTCCACTGAAGCTTTCTTT.

There are many counts of this clonotype. Written as DNA, the CDR3 is TGTGCCAGCAGTGAAGGAAACCGGAACACTGAAGCTTTCTTT. Protein: CASSEGNRNTEAFF. The V and J genes are TRBV2 and TRBJ1-1; D remains ambiguous. The CDR3 is 14 residues long. Per the germline V gene, CDR1 is SNHLY and CDR2 is FYNNEI. The V end lost 1 base, the J end lost 1 base, and 7 bases lay between the germline ends.

This clonotype has at least ten counts. The chain links TRBV7-9 to TRBJ2-3; 8 bases match TRBD1. Germline lookup yields CDR1 SEHNR and CDR2 FQNEAQ (reference sequence). Trimming took 5 bases from V and 14 from J; bases not matched to a gene: 12. The CDR3 is 13 residues long. The CDR3 spells CASSPPADRAGYF. DNA for the CDR3: TGTGCCAGCAGCCCCCCCGCGGACAGGGCTGGGTATTTT.

V usage is TRBV5-1 and J usage is TRBJ2-3, with 10 bases lining up with TRBD2. V lost 1 base, J lost 7 bases, and 18 bases stayed unmatched. CDR1 is SGHRS, CDR2 YFSETQ, per germline. The CDR3 consists of 19 residues. The chain's CDR3 is CASSLPIPGLARQGNTQYF. In DNA form, the CDR3 reads TGCGCCAGCAGCTTGCCAATCCCGGGACTAGCGAGGCAAGGAAATACGCAGTATTTT.

This clonotype was recorded at least ten times. The J gene is TRBJ1-4, the V gene TRBV7-9, with D unclear. This CDR3 has 16 amino acids. The V end lost 6 bases, the J end lost 7 bases, and 21 bases lay between the germline ends. CDR1 and CDR2 (germline): SEHNR, FQNEAQ (reference sequence). CDR3 loop: CASSPMVGEPTEKLFF. For the CDR3, the DNA is TGTGCCAGCAGTCCAATGGTTGGGGAGCCTACTGAAAAACTGTTTTTT.

This clonotype was counted ten times or more. This sequence joins TRBV6-2 or TRBV6-3 and TRBJ2-4; D remains unclear. CDR1 is MNHEY and CDR2 is SVGEGT in the germline V gene. CDR3 length: 13 amino acids. Trimming took off 5 bases at V and 0 bases at J, with 5 bases between the two ends. The DNA for the CDR3 is TGTGCCAGCAGTATCCGAGCCAAAAACATTCAGTACTTC. Translation gives CASSIRAKNIQYF.

Note on this clonotype: This may stem from a read error, because a much larger clone lies one nucleotide away. The V and J genes are TRBV12-5 and TRBJ2-3, with D perhaps matching TRBD1 or TRBD2 (5 bases each). This CDR3 spans 15 amino acids. CDR1 LGHNT and CDR2 FRNRAP come from the germline V gene. The CDR3 coding sequence is TGTGCTAGTGGTATCGGGGCCACCCCCACAGGTACGCAGTATTTT. Protein product: CASGIGATPTGTQYF.

The rearrangement links TRBV29-1 to TRBJ2-7, with 11 positions matching TRBD1. CDR3 length: 14 residues. CDR1 is SQVTM and CDR2 is ANQGSEA in the germline V gene. J gave up 3 bases and V 5 bases, and 6 bases lay outside the gene matches. CDR3 nucleotide sequence: TGCAGCGTTTACACCGGGACAGGGGGCTACGAGCAGTACTTC. Its translation is CSVYTGTGGYEQYF.

This clonotype was counted at least ten times. The chain has TRBV7-9 and TRBJ1-1, with TRBD1 matching over 8 bases. CDR1 is SEHNR, CDR2 FQNEAQ, per germline (reference sequence). V trimming: 5 bases; J trimming: 5 bases; junction bases outside the gene matches: 7. This CDR3 contains 14 residues. The CDR3 here is CASSGRTGRTEAFF. In DNA, the CDR3 is TGTGCCAGCAGCGGAAGGACAGGGAGGACTGAAGCTTTCTTT.

In the case of this clonotype: This may be a read error, as it is one base from a much larger clone. This rearrangement joins TRBV5-4 to TRBJ2-1; either TRBD1 or TRBD2 may supply D (5 bases each). Per germline, CDR1 SGHNT and CDR2 YYREEE (reference sequence). CDR3 length equals 13 residues. The CDR3 sequence is CAGSLVGDGEQFF. DNA of the CDR3: TGTGCCGGCAGCTTGGTAGGGGACGGTGAGCAGTTCTTC.

The CDR3 is CASSQMTGATYEQYF. CDR3 coding DNA: TGCGCCAGCAGTCAAATGACAGGCGCGACATACGAGCAGTACTTC. The V gene is TRBV23-1, the J gene TRBJ2-7, with D tentatively TRBD1 (6 bases). TRBV23-1 is an ORF for which the function is uncertain. V was trimmed by 2 bases and J by 4 bases, leaving 15 bases between them. This CDR3 comprises 15 residues.

The chain has TRBV6-2 or TRBV6-3 and TRBJ1-5, with 7 bases identical to TRBD1. The germline V gene encodes CDR1 MNHEY and CDR2 SVGEGT. The junction had 19 bases not matched to a gene; V was cut back by 2 bases and J by 0 bases. CDR3 length: 21 residues. The CDR3 here is CASSYAPVLGQLAYSNQPQHF. In DNA form, the CDR3 reads TGTGCCAGCAGTTACGCCCCGGTATTGGGACAGTTGGCGTATAGCAATCAGCCCCAGCATTTT.